Shown below are 21 T cell receptor beta chains from a single sample sequenced in a study of siplizumab effects on memory and regulatory T cells. This table comes from immunoSEQ multiplex PCR, and its TCRdb copy is limited to in-frame clones, with some not included. The sample records about 100,000 clones, over 85% being singletons. The source material was Tregs sorted from blood. The receptor source for this set is a human donor in good health.

This clone was detected only once. The chain carries TRBV6-4 and TRBJ1-2, with D uncertain. Per germline, CDR1 MRHNA and CDR2 SNTAGT. The length of the CDR3 is 12 residues. V was trimmed by 4 bases and J by 10 bases, leaving 13 bases between them. The CDR3 sequence is CASSVHRLIYTF. CDR3 sequence (DNA): TGTGCCAGCAGTGTCCATCGCCTCATCTACACCTTC.

In the case of this clone: An end of the junction does not agree with germline; a read error may underlie this. The chain combines TRBV7-7 with TRBJ2-5; TRBD2 is a possible D gene (6 bases). Germline loops: CDR1 SSHAT, CDR2 FNYEAQ (reference sequence). There are 13 residues in the CDR3. CDR3: CASSPPSVETQYF. The CDR3 nucleotides read TGTGCTAGCAGCCCCCCTAGCGTCGAGACCCAGTACTTC.

This clone showed up just once. The chain is built from TRBV9 and TRBJ1-2; 9 nucleotides agree with TRBD1. The length of the CDR3 is 15 residues. After removal of 4 bases from V and 4 bases from J, the junction contained 8 bases not matched to a gene. Germline CDR1 SGDLS, CDR2 YYNGEE. CDR3 DNA sequence: TGTGCCAGCAGCCGAAGACAGGGGGGTTCCTATGGCTACACCTTC. Protein product: CASSRRQGGSYGYTF.

A note on this clone: The same CDR3 also results from other DNA sequences found in this sample. The chain couples TRBV5-1 to TRBJ2-7; no reliable D call. Germline V gene sequence: CDR1 SGHRS, CDR2 YFSETQ. The CDR3 sequence is 11 residues long. Trimming pared 3 bases from V and 4 bases from J, leaving 5 bases between. The CDR3 loop is CASSSGYEQYF. Written as DNA, the CDR3 is TGCGCCAGCAGCTCCGGGTACGAGCAGTACTTC.

Only a few counts were recorded for this clone. This chain links TRBV5-1 with TRBJ2-1; D may correspond to TRBD1 or TRBD2 (11 bases each). The ends were cut back, 2 bases at V and 8 bases at J, with 29 bases in the middle. CDR3 size: 19 residues. From germline, CDR1 is SGHRS and CDR2 YFSETQ. The CDR3 reads CASSFLGQGVSGRDHEQFF. The CDR3, as DNA: TGCGCCAGCAGCTTCTTGGGACAGGGGGTTAGCGGGAGGGACCATGAGCAGTTCTTC.

This chain links TRBV18 with TRBJ1-5; D is unclear. V lost 6 bases and J lost 0, with 15 bases in between. There are 16 residues in the CDR3. Germline lookup yields CDR1 KGHSH and CDR2 LQKENI. The CDR3 region is CASSPFAVVSNQPQHF. In DNA form, the CDR3 reads TGTGCCAGCTCCCCTTTTGCGGTGGTTAGCAATCAGCCCCAGCATTTT.

J is TRBJ2-2 and V is TRBV5-1; 13 positions match TRBD2. Germline CDR1 and CDR2: SGHRS and YFSETQ. After removal of 0 bases from V and 6 bases from J, the junction contained 5 bases not matched to a gene. The length of the CDR3 is 17 residues. The CDR3 is CASSLGTSGSSPGELFF. The CDR3 nucleotides are TGCGCCAGCAGCTTGGGGACTAGCGGGAGTTCGCCCGGGGAGCTGTTTTTT. The whole variable domain, remainder taken from reference TRBV5-1 and TRBJ2-2, is KAGVTQTPRYLIKTRGQQVTLSCSPISGHRSVSWYQQTPGQGLQFLFEYFSETQRNKGNFPGRFSGRQFSNSRSEMNVSTLELGDSALYLCASSLGTSGSSPGELFFGEGSRLTVL.

The chain has TRBV5-1 and TRBJ2-1, with D possibly being TRBD1 (6 bases). Germline CDR1 and CDR2: SGHRS and YFSETQ. V was pared by 0 bases and J by 4 bases, with 11 bases between. The CDR3 runs to 15 residues. The DNA for the CDR3 is TGCGCCAGCAGCTTGGTGGGCAGGGGTTACAATGAGCAGTTCTTC. This sequence encodes CASSLVGRGYNEQFF.

The genes are TRBV5-5 and TRBJ1-2, with 7 bases that match TRBD1. The germline V gene encodes CDR1 SGHKS and CDR2 YYEKEE (reference sequence). V lost 5 bases to trimming and J lost 2 bases; unmatched junction nucleotides: 15. The length of the CDR3 is 17 residues. The CDR3 sequence: CASRLGPGGSSNYGYTF. The CDR3 nucleotides read TGTGCCAGCAGGTTAGGGCCAGGGGGGTCCTCCAACTATGGCTACACCTTC.

This clone was seen only once. The J gene is TRBJ1-2, the V gene TRBV11-3, with D perhaps matching TRBD1 (6 bases). Germline values: CDR1 SGHNT, CDR2 YENEEA. The CDR3 runs to 13 residues. V gave up 5 bases and J gave up 13 bases, with 20 bases separating them. CDR3 protein: CASSTTGWVVPTF. CDR3 bases: TGTGCCAGCAGCACTACAGGGTGGGTAGTTCCCACCTTC.

V gene TRBV20-1 combines with J gene TRBJ2-2; D gene unclear. With 5 bases removed from V and 2 bases from J, the gap between germline ends came to 3 bases. CDR1 DFQATT and CDR2 SNEGSKA come from the germline V gene (reference sequence). The CDR3 has 11 amino acids. Here the CDR3 reads CSAYNTGELFF. CDR3 nucleotide sequence: TGCAGTGCTTACAACACCGGGGAGCTGTTTTTT.

This chain links TRBV5-1 with TRBJ2-1; D remains unclear. Trimming removed 0 bases from V and 4 bases from J, with 14 bases in between. Germline V CDR1 and CDR2: SGHRS, YFSETQ. CDR3 size: 16 residues. The CDR3 here is CASSLAPPTRYNEQFF. DNA of the CDR3: TGCGCCAGCAGCTTGGCCCCTCCTACGAGATACAATGAGCAGTTCTTC. Full variable domain (outside the CDR3, taken from reference TRBV5-1 and TRBJ2-1): KAGVTQTPRYLIKTRGQQVTLSCSPISGHRSVSWYQQTPGQGLQFLFEYFSETQRNKGNFPGRFSGRQFSNSRSEMNVSTLELGDSALYLCASSLAPPTRYNEQFFGPGTRLTVL.

J is TRBJ2-3 and V is TRBV7-3; 10 positions match TRBD1. This CDR3 is built from 15 residues. CDR1 and CDR2 from the germline V gene are SGHTA and FQGTGA. With V trimmed by 5 bases and J by 3 bases, 5 bases remained unmatched. The CDR3 sequence is CASSAGQGETDTQYF. CDR3 DNA: TGTGCCAGCAGCGCCGGACAGGGGGAGACAGATACGCAGTATTTT.

V and J are TRBV30 and TRBJ1-4, with D uncertain. The CDR3 is 15 residues long. Trimming stripped 2 bases from V and 2 bases from J, with 12 bases between. In germline, CDR1 is GTSNPN, CDR2 SVGIG (reference sequence). DNA of the CDR3: TGTGCCTGGAGTCACCAAGTCCCCACTAATGAAAAACTGTTTTTT. Protein: CAWSHQVPTNEKLFF.

The rearrangement joins TRBV7-2 to TRBJ1-3; D is undetermined. Trimming took off 1 base at V and 2 bases at J, with 6 bases between the two ends. The CDR3 sequence is 14 residues long. Germline assignment: CDR1 SGHTA and CDR2 FQGNSA. The CDR3 reads CASSLGTAGNTIYF. Written as DNA, the CDR3 is TGTGCCAGCAGCTTAGGAACGGCTGGAAACACCATATATTTT.

This chain's CDR3 is CASSPGTVKDGELFF. The CDR3 DNA reads TGTGCCAGCAGCCCAGGGACAGTCAAAGACGGGGAGCTGTTTTTT. This chain uses TRBV7-6 with TRBJ2-2; TRBD1 aligns across 7 bases. The CDR3 sequence is 15 residues long. Trimming at V came to 5 bases and at J to 7 bases, leaving 10 bases not matched to a gene. Germline CDR1 and CDR2: SGHVS and FNYEAQ.

This chain uses TRBV7-8 with TRBJ1-1; D is perhaps TRBD1 (5 bases). The CDR3 loop spans 13 amino acids. Germline V CDR1 and CDR2: SGHVS, FQNEAQ. The ends were cut back, 0 bases at V and 7 bases at J, with 9 bases in the middle. CDR3 protein: CASSLAQGIEAFF. The CDR3 DNA is TGTGCCAGCAGCTTAGCGCAGGGAATTGAAGCTTTCTTT.

CDR3 DNA sequence: TGCGCCAGCAGCTGGGGATATTTGGGGGATGAGCAGTTCTTC. It yields the protein CASSWGYLGDEQFF. V and J are TRBV5-1 and TRBJ2-1; tentatively, D is TRBD1 or TRBD2 (5 bases each). Deletions cut 3 bases from V and 8 bases from J, with 15 bases between. The CDR3 covers 14 residues. Germline V gives CDR1 SGHRS, CDR2 YFSETQ.

Only one count was recorded for this clone. The J gene is TRBJ1-1, the V gene TRBV6-5, with TRBD1 matching 7 bases. After removal of 5 bases from V and 5 bases from J, the junction contained 8 bases not matched to a gene. Germline CDR1 reads MNHEY; CDR2 reads SVGAGI. This CDR3 spans 14 amino acids. CDR3 nucleotide sequence: TGTGCCAGCAGTCAGGGGGTGGTAGAGACTGAAGCTTTCTTT. Translating it yields CASSQGVVETEAFF.

The CDR3 protein is CASSYRLADNEQFF. The CDR3 DNA sequence: TGTGCCAGCAGCTATCGACTAGCGGACAATGAGCAGTTCTTC. The chain recombines TRBV7-2 with TRBJ2-1; TRBD2 aligns across 9 bases. CDR3 length: 14 residues. V trimming: 4 bases; J trimming: 5 bases; junction bases outside the gene matches: 3. From germline, CDR1 is SGHTA and CDR2 FQGNSA.

The rearrangement links TRBV5-1 to TRBJ2-2; D remains unclear. The CDR3 is 11 amino acids. The germline V and J ends were trimmed by 6 bases and 2 bases, with 2 bases remaining between them. Per the germline V gene, CDR1 is SGHRS and CDR2 is YFSETQ. Here the CDR3 reads CASTNTGELFF. DNA for the CDR3: TGCGCCAGCACCAACACCGGGGAGCTGTTTTTT.